The source of this TCR beta chain is a study of shared clonotypes between healthy human individuals. V lost 4 bases, J lost 2 bases, and 4 bases stayed unmatched. In germline, CDR1 is SGHNT, CDR2 YYREEE (reference sequence). The CDR3 covers 14 residues. The method was immunoSEQ multiplex PCR; TCRdb's version includes in-frame clones alone and lacks a portion of them. The data hold 2 million or so clones, with approximately 94% observed a single time. The naive CD8 fraction comprised CD45RO-negative cells positively selected for CCR7 and excluded terminally differentiated effector memory CD45RA+ cells.

Sequenced sample: naive CD8+ T cells sorted from blood. The sequence was obtained from a man younger than 35 in good health. The chain links TRBV5-4 to TRBJ1-1; TRBD1 agrees at 8 bases. The CDR3 sequence: CASSVDRANTEAFF. Written as DNA, the CDR3 is TGTGCCAGCAGCGTGGACAGGGCAAACACTGAAGCTTTCTTT.